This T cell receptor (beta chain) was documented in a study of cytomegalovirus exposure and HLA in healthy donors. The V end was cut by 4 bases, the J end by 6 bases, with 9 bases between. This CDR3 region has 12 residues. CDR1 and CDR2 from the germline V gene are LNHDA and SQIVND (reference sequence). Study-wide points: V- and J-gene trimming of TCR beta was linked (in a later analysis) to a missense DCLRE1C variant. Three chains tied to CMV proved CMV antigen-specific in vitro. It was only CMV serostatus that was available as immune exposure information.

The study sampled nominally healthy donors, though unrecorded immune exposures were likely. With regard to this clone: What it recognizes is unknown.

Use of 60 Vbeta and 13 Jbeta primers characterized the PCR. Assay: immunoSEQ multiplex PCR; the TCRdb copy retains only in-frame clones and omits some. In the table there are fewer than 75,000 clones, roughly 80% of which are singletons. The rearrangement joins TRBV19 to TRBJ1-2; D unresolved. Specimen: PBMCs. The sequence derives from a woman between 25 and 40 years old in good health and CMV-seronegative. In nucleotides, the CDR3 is TGTGCCAGTAGTACCTACAGCAATGGCTACACCTTC. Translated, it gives CASSTYSNGYTF. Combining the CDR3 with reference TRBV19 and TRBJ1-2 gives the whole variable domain DGGITQSPKYLFRKEGQNVTLSCEQNLNHDAMYWYRQDPGQGLRLIYYSQIVNDFQKGDIAEGYSVSREKKESFPLTVTSAQKNPTAFYLCASSTYSNGYTFGSGTRLTVV.